This is a list of T cell receptor beta chains from one sample in a study of identical twins' blood T cells. TCRdb re-analysed the 5' RACE reads in MiXCR, keeping a single row per CDR3 protein. Among roughly 340,000 distinct CDR3 sequences listed, roughly 31% were seen once. The sequencing input was PBMCs. The receptors derive from a woman between 18 and 50 years old in good health. The CDR3 runs from the conserved cysteine through the conserved F or W. The order of the fields is CDR3 protein, CDR3 DNA, V gene, J gene, clone size, D gene. A D gene is named only where the DNA matches it firmly. Size is stated for part of the rows, as once, few or many counts, or as a class when the clone is expanded.

CDR3aa: CSATQPPYGYTF; CDR3nt: TGCAGTGCTACCCAGCCCCCCTATGGCTACACCTTC; v_gene: TRBV20-1; j_gene: TRBJ1-2; abundance: few; d_gene: .
CDR3aa: CASSVDVTNTGELFF; CDR3nt: TGTGCCAGCAGCGTAGACGTAACGAACACCGGGGAGCTGTTTTTT; v_gene: TRBV9; j_gene: TRBJ2-2; abundance: .; d_gene: .
CDR3aa: CASSSTESTIYF; CDR3nt: TGTGCCAGCAGCAGCACGGAGAGCACCATATATTTT; v_gene: TRBV7-9; j_gene: TRBJ1-3; abundance: .; d_gene: .
CDR3aa: CASSLGVLPHYEQYF; CDR3nt: TGTGCCAGCAGTCTCGGAGTATTACCACACTACGAGCAGTACTTC; v_gene: TRBV3-1; j_gene: TRBJ2-7; abundance: .; d_gene: .
CDR3aa: CASSPRFGTGGDTQYF; CDR3nt: TGTGCCAGCAGCCCGCGATTCGGGACAGGGGGTGATACGCAGTATTTT; v_gene: TRBV3-1; j_gene: TRBJ2-3; abundance: few; d_gene: TRBD1
CDR3aa: CASSSVGGNTEAFF; CDR3nt: TGTGCCAGCAGCTCCGTCGGGGGGAACACTGAAGCTTTCTTT; v_gene: TRBV7-9; j_gene: TRBJ1-1; abundance: .; d_gene: .
CDR3aa: CASSLDLASGSQETQYF; CDR3nt: TGTGCCAGCAGCTTAGATCTGGCTAGCGGGAGTCAGGAGACCCAGTACTTC; v_gene: TRBV11-2; j_gene: TRBJ2-5; abundance: many; d_gene: TRBD2
CDR3aa: CSAAWASGNPSTDTQYF; CDR3nt: TGCAGCGCCGCTTGGGCTAGCGGGAACCCTAGCACAGATACGCAGTATTTT; v_gene: TRBV29-1; j_gene: TRBJ2-3; abundance: .; d_gene: TRBD2
CDR3aa: CSASTGGGEKLFF; CDR3nt: TGCAGCGCCTCGACAGGGGGAGGTGAAAAACTGTTTTTT; v_gene: TRBV29-1; j_gene: TRBJ1-4; abundance: .; d_gene: TRBD1
CDR3aa: CASSPPLWAGLRAFF; CDR3nt: TGTGCCAGCAGCCCTCCCTTGTGGGCAGGCCTTAGGGCTTTCTTT; v_gene: TRBV6-1; j_gene: TRBJ1-1; abundance: many; d_gene: .
CDR3aa: CASSKQGGRDNEQFF; CDR3nt: TGTGCCAGCAGTAAGCAGGGAGGCAGGGATAATGAGCAGTTCTTC; v_gene: TRBV25-1; j_gene: TRBJ2-1; abundance: .; d_gene: .
CDR3aa: CASSFLQGKNEKLFF; CDR3nt: TGTGCCAGCAGTTTCTTACAGGGGAAAAATGAAAAACTGTTTTTT; v_gene: TRBV25-1; j_gene: TRBJ1-4; abundance: few; d_gene: TRBD1
CDR3aa: CASKTGTTSTDTQYF; CDR3nt: TGTGCCAGTAAGACAGGGACAACTAGCACAGATACGCAGTATTTT; v_gene: TRBV19; j_gene: TRBJ2-3; abundance: .; d_gene: TRBD1
CDR3aa: CSVELLAGIVEQYF; CDR3nt: TGCAGCGTTGAATTACTAGCGGGAATAGTTGAGCAGTACTTC; v_gene: TRBV29-1; j_gene: TRBJ2-7; abundance: few; d_gene: TRBD2
CDR3aa: CASSLDLNTGELFF; CDR3nt: TGTGCCAGCAGTTTAGATTTGAACACCGGGGAGCTGTTTTTT; v_gene: TRBV27; j_gene: TRBJ2-2; abundance: many; d_gene: .
CDR3aa: CSARDAAESSYNEQFF; CDR3nt: TGCAGTGCTAGAGATGCAGCGGAGAGCTCCTACAATGAGCAGTTCTTC; v_gene: TRBV20-1; j_gene: TRBJ2-1; abundance: .; d_gene: .
CDR3aa: CASSYVHGQGANGNTIYF; CDR3nt: TGTGCCAGCAGTTACGTCCATGGACAGGGGGCCAATGGAAACACCATATATTTT; v_gene: TRBV6-6; j_gene: TRBJ1-3; abundance: .; d_gene: TRBD1
CDR3aa: CARGYGYTF; CDR3nt: TGTGCCAGGGGCTATGGCTACACCTTC; v_gene: TRBV7-2; j_gene: TRBJ1-2; abundance: .; d_gene: .
CDR3aa: CSAGPQTGQGYTF; CDR3nt: TGCAGCGCCGGACCCCAGACAGGGCAAGGCTACACCTTC; v_gene: TRBV29-1; j_gene: TRBJ1-2; abundance: .; d_gene: TRBD1
CDR3aa: CSVEDRHGYTF; CDR3nt: TGCAGCGTTGAAGACCGTCACGGCTACACCTTC; v_gene: TRBV29-1; j_gene: TRBJ1-2; abundance: many; d_gene: .
CDR3aa: CASSRDRATETQYF; CDR3nt: TGCGCCAGCAGCCGGGACAGGGCGACAGAGACCCAGTACTTC; v_gene: TRBV5-1; j_gene: TRBJ2-5; abundance: .; d_gene: TRBD1
CDR3aa: CASSLKSGDVEDTQYF; CDR3nt: TGTGCCAGCAGCTTAAAATCGGGGGACGTTGAGGATACGCAGTATTTT; v_gene: TRBV7-9; j_gene: TRBJ2-3; abundance: few; d_gene: .
CDR3aa: CATIIGQGGTEAFF; CDR3nt: TGTGCCACCATAATCGGACAGGGAGGCACTGAAGCTTTCTTT; v_gene: TRBV24-1; j_gene: TRBJ1-1; abundance: many; d_gene: TRBD1
CDR3aa: CASNRGSRNTEAFF; CDR3nt: TGTGCCAGCAACAGGGGGTCGCGAAACACTGAAGCTTTCTTT; v_gene: TRBV6-6; j_gene: TRBJ1-1; abundance: .; d_gene: TRBD1
CDR3aa: CASRAAPGGECYTF; CDR3nt: TGTGCCAGCAGGGCAGCCCCAGGGGGCGAGTGCTACACCTTC; v_gene: TRBV2; j_gene: TRBJ1-2; abundance: .; d_gene: TRBD1
CDR3aa: CASSLATEANYGYTF; CDR3nt: TGTGCCAGCAGCTTAGCGACCGAAGCTAACTATGGCTACACCTTC; v_gene: TRBV11-2; j_gene: TRBJ1-2; abundance: many; d_gene: .
CDR3aa: CASSPRQGRSMKGYTF; CDR3nt: TGTGCCAGCAGCCCTCGACAGGGGCGTTCCATGAAGGGCTACACCTTC; v_gene: TRBV7-2; j_gene: TRBJ1-2; abundance: .; d_gene: TRBD1
CDR3aa: CASSPATGLHSGNTIYF; CDR3nt: TGCGCCAGCAGCCCAGCCACCGGGTTACACTCTGGAAACACCATATATTTT; v_gene: TRBV5-1; j_gene: TRBJ1-3; abundance: .; d_gene: .
CDR3aa: CAGNQPVGRGSNQPQHF; CDR3nt: TGTGCCGGCAATCAGCCGGTGGGCAGGGGAAGCAATCAGCCCCAGCATTTT; v_gene: TRBV6-6; j_gene: TRBJ1-5; abundance: once; d_gene: .
CDR3aa: CASSFRGTAYYGYTF; CDR3nt: TGTGCCAGCAGCTTCCGTGGGACTGCCTACTATGGCTACACCTTC; v_gene: TRBV7-9; j_gene: TRBJ1-2; abundance: .; d_gene: .
CDR3aa: CASRHRGNQPQHF; CDR3nt: TGTGCCAGCAGGCACAGGGGAAACCAGCCCCAGCATTTT; v_gene: TRBV12-3/TRBV12-4; j_gene: TRBJ1-5; abundance: .; d_gene: TRBD1